The clone carrying this T cell receptor (beta chain) was picked up one time. The sample is drawn from a study of blood T cell repertoires in COVID-19. Study-wide context: Sources were T cells, B-cell-depleted T cells, or PBMCs; the material itself was cDNA or gDNA.

Germline-derived CDR1 and CDR2 are SGHNT and YENEEA. The V and J ends lost 5 bases and 6 bases respectively, with 11 bases between them. The CDR3 runs 12 residues. Clones were read by immunoSEQ multiplex PCR, and TCRdb kept only the in-frame ones, dropping some. The data show 200,000 to 250,000 clones, with approximately 86% seen just once and 3% to 3.5% held by the top ten. The J gene is TRBJ2-7, the V gene TRBV11-3, with D perhaps TRBD1 (6 bases). The TCR was taken from a man in his 60s with acute or convalescent COVID-19. Sequenced sample: peripheral blood. This CDR3 reads CASSLDRREQYF. In nucleotides, the CDR3 is TGTGCCAGCAGCCTGGACAGACGCGAGCAGTACTTC. The complete variable domain, with remaining parts taken from reference TRBV11-3 and TRBJ2-7, reads EAGVVQSPRYKIIEKKQPVAFWCNPISGHNTLYWYLQNLGQGPELLIRYENEEAVDDSQLPKDRFSAERLKGVDSTLKIQPAELGDSAVYLCASSLDRREQYFGPGTRLTVT.